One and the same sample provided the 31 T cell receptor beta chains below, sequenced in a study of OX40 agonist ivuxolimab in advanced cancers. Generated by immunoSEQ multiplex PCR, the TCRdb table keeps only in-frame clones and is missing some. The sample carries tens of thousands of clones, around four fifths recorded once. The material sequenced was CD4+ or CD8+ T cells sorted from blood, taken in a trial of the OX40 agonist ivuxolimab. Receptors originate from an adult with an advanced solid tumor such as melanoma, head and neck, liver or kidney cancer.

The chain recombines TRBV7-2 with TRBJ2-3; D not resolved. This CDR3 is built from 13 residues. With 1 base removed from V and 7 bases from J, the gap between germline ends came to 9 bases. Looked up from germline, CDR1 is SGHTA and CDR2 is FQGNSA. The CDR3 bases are TGTGCCAGCAGCTTAGAATCCCCTTATACGCAGTATTTT. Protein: CASSLESPYTQYF.

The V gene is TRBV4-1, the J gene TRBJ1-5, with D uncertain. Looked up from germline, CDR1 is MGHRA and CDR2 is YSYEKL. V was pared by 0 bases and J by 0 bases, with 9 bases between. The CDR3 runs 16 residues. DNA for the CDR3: TGCGCCAGCAGCCAAGAAGGTAGCCATAGCAATCAGCCCCAGCATTTT. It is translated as CASSQEGSHSNQPQHF.

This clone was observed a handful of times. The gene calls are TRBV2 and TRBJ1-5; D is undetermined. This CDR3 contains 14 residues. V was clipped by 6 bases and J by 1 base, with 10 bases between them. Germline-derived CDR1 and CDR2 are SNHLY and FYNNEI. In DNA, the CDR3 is TGTGCCAGCAGGAAGCCTCTAAGCAATCAGCCCCAGCATTTT. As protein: CASRKPLSNQPQHF.

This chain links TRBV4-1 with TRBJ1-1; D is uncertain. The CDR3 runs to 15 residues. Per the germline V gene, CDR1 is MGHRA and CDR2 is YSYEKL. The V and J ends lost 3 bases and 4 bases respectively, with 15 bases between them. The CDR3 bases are TGCGCCAGCAGCCATACCGCCGAGGACCCCACTGAAGCTTTCTTT. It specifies CASSHTAEDPTEAFF.

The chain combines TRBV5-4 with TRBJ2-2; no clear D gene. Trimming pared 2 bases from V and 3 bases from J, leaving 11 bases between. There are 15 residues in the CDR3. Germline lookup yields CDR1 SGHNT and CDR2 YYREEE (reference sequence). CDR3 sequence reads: CASSLGGIDTGELFF. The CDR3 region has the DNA TGTGCCAGCAGCTTAGGTGGGATAGACACCGGGGAGCTGTTTTTT.

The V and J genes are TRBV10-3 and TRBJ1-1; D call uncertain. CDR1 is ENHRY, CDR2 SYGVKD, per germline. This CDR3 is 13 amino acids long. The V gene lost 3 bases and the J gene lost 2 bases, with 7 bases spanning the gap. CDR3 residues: CAISDSGNTEAFF. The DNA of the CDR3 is TGTGCCATCAGTGACTCGGGTAACACTGAAGCTTTCTTT.

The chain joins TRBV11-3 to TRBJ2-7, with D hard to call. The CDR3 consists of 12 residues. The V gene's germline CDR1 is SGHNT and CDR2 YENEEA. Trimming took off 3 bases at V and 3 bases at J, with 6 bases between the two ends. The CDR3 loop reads CASSFLGYEQYF. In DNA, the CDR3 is TGTGCCAGCAGCTTCTTAGGCTACGAGCAGTACTTC.

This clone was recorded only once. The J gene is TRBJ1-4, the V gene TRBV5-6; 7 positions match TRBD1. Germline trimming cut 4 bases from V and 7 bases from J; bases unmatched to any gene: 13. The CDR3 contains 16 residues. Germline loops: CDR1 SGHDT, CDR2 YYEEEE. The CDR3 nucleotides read TGTGCCAGCAGCCGATGGAGTACAGGGGTAGTTGAAAAACTGTTTTTT. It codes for CASSRWSTGVVEKLFF.

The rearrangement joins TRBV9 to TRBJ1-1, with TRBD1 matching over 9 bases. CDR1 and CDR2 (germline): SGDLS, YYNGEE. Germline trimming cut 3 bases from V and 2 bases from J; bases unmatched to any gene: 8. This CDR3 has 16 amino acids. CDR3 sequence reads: CASSERPGQGNTEAFF. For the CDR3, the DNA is TGTGCCAGCAGCGAGAGACCGGGACAGGGTAACACTGAAGCTTTCTTT.

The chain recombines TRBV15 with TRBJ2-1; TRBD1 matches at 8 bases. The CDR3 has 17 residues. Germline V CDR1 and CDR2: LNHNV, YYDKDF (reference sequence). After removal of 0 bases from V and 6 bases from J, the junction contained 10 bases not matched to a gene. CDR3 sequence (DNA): TGTGCCACCAGCAGAGATCGGGGACAGGTTGGGGGCAATGAGCAGTTCTTC. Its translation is CATSRDRGQVGGNEQFF.

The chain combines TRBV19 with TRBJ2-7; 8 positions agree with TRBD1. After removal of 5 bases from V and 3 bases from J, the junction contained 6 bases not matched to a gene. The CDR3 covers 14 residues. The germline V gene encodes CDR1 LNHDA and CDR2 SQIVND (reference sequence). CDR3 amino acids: CASSVGGTGYEQYF. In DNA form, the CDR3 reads TGTGCCAGTAGTGTCGGCGGGACAGGCTACGAGCAGTACTTC. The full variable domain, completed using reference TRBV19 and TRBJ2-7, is DGGITQSPKYLFRKEGQNVTLSCEQNLNHDAMYWYRQDPGQGLRLIYYSQIVNDFQKGDIAEGYSVSREKKESFPLTVTSAQKNPTAFYLCASSVGGTGYEQYFGPGTRLTVT.

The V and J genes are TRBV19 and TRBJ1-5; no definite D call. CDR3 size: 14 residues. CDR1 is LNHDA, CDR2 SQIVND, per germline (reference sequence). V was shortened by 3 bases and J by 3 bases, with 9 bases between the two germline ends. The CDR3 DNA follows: TGTGCCAGTAGTATGGACCGAGTCAATCAGCCCCAGCATTTT. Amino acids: CASSMDRVNQPQHF.

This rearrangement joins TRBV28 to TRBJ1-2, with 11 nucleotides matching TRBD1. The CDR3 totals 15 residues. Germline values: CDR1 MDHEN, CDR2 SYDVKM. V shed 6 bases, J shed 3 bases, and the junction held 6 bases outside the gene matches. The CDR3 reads CASSSPGQGDYGYTF. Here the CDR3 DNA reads TGTGCCAGCAGCTCACCGGGACAGGGGGACTATGGCTACACCTTC.

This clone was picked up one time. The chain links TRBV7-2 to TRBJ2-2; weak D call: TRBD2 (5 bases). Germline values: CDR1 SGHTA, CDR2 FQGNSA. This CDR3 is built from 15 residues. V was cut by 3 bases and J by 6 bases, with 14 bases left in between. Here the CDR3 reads CASSLPSIRPGELFF. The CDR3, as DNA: TGTGCCAGCAGCTTGCCTAGCATAAGGCCCGGGGAGCTGTTTTTT.

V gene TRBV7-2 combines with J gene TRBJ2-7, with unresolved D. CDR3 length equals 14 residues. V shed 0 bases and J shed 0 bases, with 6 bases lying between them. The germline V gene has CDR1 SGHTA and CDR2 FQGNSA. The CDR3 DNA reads TGTGCCAGCAGCTTAGCCTACACCTCCTACGAGCAGTACTTC. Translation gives CASSLAYTSYEQYF.

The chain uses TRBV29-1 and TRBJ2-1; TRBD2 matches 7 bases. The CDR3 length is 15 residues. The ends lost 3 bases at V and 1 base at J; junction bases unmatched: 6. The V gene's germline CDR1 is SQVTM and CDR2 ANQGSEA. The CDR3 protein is CSVDGGLISYNEQFF. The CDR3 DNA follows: TGCAGCGTTGACGGGGGACTAATTTCCTACAATGAGCAGTTCTTC.

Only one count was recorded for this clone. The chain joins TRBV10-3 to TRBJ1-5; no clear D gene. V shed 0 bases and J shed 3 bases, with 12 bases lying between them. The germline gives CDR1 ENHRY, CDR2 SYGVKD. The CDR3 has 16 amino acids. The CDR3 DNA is TGTGCCATCAGTGAGTCTTCCCGACGGGACAATCAGCCCCAGCATTTT. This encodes CAISESSRRDNQPQHF.

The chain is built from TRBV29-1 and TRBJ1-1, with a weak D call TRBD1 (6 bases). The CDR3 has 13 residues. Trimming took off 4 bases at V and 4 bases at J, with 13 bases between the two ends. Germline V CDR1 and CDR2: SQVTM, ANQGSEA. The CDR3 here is CSVGWGPTTEAFF. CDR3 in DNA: TGCAGCGTTGGATGGGGGCCGACCACTGAAGCTTTCTTT.

The CDR3 nucleotides are TGCGCCAGCAGGGAGACAGGAGGCGGTGAAGCTTTCTTT. As protein: CASRETGGGEAFF. The chain carries TRBV5-1 and TRBJ1-1; maybe TRBD1 (6 bases). The CDR3 consists of 13 residues. V shed 5 bases and J shed 7 bases, with 15 bases lying between them. Germline V gene lookup returns CDR1 SGHRS and CDR2 YFSETQ.

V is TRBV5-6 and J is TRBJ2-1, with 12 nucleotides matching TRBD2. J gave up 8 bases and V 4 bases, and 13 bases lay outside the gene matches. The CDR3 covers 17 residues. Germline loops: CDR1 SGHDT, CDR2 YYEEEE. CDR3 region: CASSQLAGGPRVHEQFF. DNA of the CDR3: TGTGCCAGCAGCCAGCTAGCGGGAGGGCCCAGAGTTCATGAGCAGTTCTTC.

CDR3 protein: CASSQGIGGYTF. The CDR3 nucleotides read TGCGCCAGCAGCCAGGGCATAGGGGGCTACACCTTC. The chain links TRBV5-1 to TRBJ1-2, with D perhaps matching TRBD1 (5 bases). The CDR3 contains 12 residues. V dropped 4 bases and J dropped 8 bases, with 12 bases sitting between them. Germline values: CDR1 SGHRS, CDR2 YFSETQ.

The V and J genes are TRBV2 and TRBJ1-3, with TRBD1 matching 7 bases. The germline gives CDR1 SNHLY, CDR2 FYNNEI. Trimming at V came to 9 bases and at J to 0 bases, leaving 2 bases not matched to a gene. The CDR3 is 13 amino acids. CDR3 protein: CARGQSSGNTIYF. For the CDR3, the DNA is TGTGCCAGGGGACAGAGCTCTGGAAACACCATATATTTT.

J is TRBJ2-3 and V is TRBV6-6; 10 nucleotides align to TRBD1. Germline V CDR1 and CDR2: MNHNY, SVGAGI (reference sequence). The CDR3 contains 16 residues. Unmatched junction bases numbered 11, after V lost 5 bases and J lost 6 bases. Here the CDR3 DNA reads TGTGCCAGCAGTACTATCGGGACAGGGGACGGGGATACGCAGTATTTT. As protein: CASSTIGTGDGDTQYF.

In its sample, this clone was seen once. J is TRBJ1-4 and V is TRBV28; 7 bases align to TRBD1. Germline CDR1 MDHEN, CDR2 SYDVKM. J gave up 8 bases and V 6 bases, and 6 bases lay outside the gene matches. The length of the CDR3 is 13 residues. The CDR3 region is CASSNRGREKLFF. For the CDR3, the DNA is TGTGCCAGCAGCAACAGGGGTAGGGAAAAACTGTTTTTT.

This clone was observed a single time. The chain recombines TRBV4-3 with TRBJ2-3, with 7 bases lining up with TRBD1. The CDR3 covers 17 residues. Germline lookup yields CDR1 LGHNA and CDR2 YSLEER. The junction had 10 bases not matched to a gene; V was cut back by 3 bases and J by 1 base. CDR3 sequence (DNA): TGCGCCAGCAGCCAGGGTTTAGGGGGCGCGGGCACAGATACGCAGTATTTT. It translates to CASSQGLGGAGTDTQYF.

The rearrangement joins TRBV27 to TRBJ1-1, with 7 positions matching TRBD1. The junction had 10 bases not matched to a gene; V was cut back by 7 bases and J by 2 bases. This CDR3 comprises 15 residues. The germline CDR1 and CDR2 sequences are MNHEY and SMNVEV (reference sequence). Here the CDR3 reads CASTPKTGVNTEAFF. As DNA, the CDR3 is TGTGCCAGCACCCCGAAAACAGGGGTCAACACTGAAGCTTTCTTT.

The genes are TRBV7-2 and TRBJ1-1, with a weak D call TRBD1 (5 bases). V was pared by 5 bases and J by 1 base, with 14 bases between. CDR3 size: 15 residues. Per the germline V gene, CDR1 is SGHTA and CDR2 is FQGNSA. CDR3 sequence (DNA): TGTGCCAGCAGCCCTCCCGGGGGGGGGAACACTGAAGCTTTCTTT. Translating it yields CASSPPGGGNTEAFF. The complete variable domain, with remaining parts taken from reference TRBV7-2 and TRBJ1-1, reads GAGVSQSPSNKVTEKGKDVELRCDPISGHTALYWYRQSLGQGLEFLIYFQGNSAPDKSGLPSDRFSAERTGGSVSTLTIQRTQQEDSAVYLCASSPPGGGNTEAFFGQGTRLTVV.

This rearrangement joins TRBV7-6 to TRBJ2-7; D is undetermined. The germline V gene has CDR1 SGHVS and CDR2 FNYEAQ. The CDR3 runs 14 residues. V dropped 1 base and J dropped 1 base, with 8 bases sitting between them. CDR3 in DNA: TGTGCCAGCAGCTTAGTTGAGGATTCCTACGAGCAGTACTTC. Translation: CASSLVEDSYEQYF.

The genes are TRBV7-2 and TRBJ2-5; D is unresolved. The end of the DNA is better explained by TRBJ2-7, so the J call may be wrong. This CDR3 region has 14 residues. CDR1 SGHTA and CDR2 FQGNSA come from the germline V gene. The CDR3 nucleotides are TGTGCCAGCAGCTTAGCTTGGGGCTCCTACGAGCAGTACTTC. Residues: CASSLAWGSYEQYF.

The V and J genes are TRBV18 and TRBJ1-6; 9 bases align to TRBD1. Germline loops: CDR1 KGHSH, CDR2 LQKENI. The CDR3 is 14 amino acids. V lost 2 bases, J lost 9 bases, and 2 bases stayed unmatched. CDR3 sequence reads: CASSPGTGFSPLHF. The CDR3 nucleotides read TGTGCCAGCTCACCAGGGACAGGGTTTTCACCCCTCCACTTT.

CDR3 sequence (DNA): TGTGCCAGCAGCTCCCTAGCTGGCGACACTGAAGCTTTCTTT. It translates to CASSSLAGDTEAFF. The rearrangement joins TRBV7-9 to TRBJ1-1, with D hard to call. This CDR3 comprises 14 residues. The germline gives CDR1 SEHNR, CDR2 FQNEAQ (reference sequence). Trimming took off 4 bases at V and 3 bases at J, with 12 bases between the two ends.